This T cell receptor beta chain was captured by sequencing in a study of blood T cell repertoires in COVID-19. In the original analysis: How many nucleated cells were present was estimated from reference gene primer amplification. The table came from immunoSEQ multiplex PCR; TCRdb's copy has only in-frame clones and leaves some out. V, J and clone size reflect that table, while D and trimming were determined from the DNA. This sample has about 70,000 clones, with roughly 85% found just once. In germline, CDR1 is SEHNR, CDR2 FQNEAQ (reference sequence). Trimming took 0 bases from V and 7 from J, leaving 16 bases between them. This CDR3 contains 16 residues.

Sequenced input: peripheral blood. This TCR was recovered from a man aged 80 or over with acute or convalescent COVID-19. This chain joins TRBV7-9 and TRBJ2-1; D possibly corresponds to TRBD1 (6 bases). The CDR3 bases are TGTGCCAGCAGCTTAGCGGGGTCCAGGGGTTGGAATGAGCAGTTCTTC. It specifies CASSLAGSRGWNEQFF.